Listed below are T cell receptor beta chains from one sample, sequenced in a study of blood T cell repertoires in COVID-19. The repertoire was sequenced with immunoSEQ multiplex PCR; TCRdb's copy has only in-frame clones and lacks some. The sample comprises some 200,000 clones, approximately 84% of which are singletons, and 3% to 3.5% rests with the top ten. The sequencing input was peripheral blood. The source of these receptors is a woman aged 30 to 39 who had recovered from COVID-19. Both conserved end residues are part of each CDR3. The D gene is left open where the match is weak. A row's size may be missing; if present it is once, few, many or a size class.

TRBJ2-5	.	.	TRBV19	TGTGCCAGTAGTGGGGTCGGGTGGGGCACGGAGACCCAGTACTTC	CASSGVGWGTETQYF
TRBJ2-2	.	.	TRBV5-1	TGCGCCAGCAGCTTGGCAGGGTTGGGGAACACCGGGGAGCTGTTTTTT	CASSLAGLGNTGELFF
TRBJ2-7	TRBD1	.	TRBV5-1	TGCGCCAGCAGCTTATCAGGGGGCTCCTACGAGCAGTACTTC	CASSLSGGSYEQYF
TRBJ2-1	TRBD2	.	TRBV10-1	TGCGCCAGCAGTGGACGGGAGGGGTACAATGAGCAGTTCTTC	CASSGREGYNEQFF
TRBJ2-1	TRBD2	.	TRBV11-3	TGTGCCAGCAGCTTTAGCGGGAGAAGTGAGCAGTTCTTC	CASSFSGRSEQFF
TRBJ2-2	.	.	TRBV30	TGTGCCTGGAGTCGACTGCGGGATGGGGGGCTGTTTTTT	CAWSRLRDGGLFF
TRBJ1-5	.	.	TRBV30	TGTGCCTGGAGTGTTCTGAGTAGCAATCAGCCCCAGCATTTT	CAWSVLSSNQPQHF
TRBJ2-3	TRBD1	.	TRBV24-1	TGTGCCACCAGTGATGGCGGCAGGGGGCGCGGCACAGATACGCAGTATTTT	CATSDGGRGRGTDTQYF
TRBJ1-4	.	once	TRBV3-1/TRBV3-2	TGTGCCATCCCTACCCGGGTTAATGAAAAACTGTTTTTT	CAIPTRVNEKLFF
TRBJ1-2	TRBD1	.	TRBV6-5	TGTGCCAGCAGCCTTGACAGGGATTATGGCTACACCTTC	CASSLDRDYGYTF
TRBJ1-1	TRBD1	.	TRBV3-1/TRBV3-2	TGTGCCAGCAGCCAACAGGGGGCCACTGAAGCTTTCTTT	CASSQQGATEAFF
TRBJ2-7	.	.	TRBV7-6	TGTGCCAGCAGCGAGGGAGCTAGCAGGACCTACGAGCAGTACTTC	CASSEGASRTYEQYF
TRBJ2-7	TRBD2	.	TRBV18	TGTGCCAGCTCACCTAGCCCCAGGGACTACTCCTACGAGCAGTACTTC	CASSPSPRDYSYEQYF
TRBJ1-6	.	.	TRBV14	TGTGCCAGCAGCTCCGGGACAACGAAAAATAATTCACCCCTCCACTTT	CASSSGTTKNNSPLHF
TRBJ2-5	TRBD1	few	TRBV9	TGTGCCAGCAGCCGAGACAGGGGAAAACAAGAGACCCAGTACTTC	CASSRDRGKQETQYF
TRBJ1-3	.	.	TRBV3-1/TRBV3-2	TGTGCCAGCAGCCCCCTTTTAGGGGCTGGAAACACCATATATTTT	CASSPLLGAGNTIYF
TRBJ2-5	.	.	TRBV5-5	TGTGCCAGCAGCTTGGGCTTCACCGGAGAGACCCAGTACTTC	CASSLGFTGETQYF
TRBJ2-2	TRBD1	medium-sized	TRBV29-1	TGCAGCGTTGTCGTACAGGGGGCGGCCGGGGAGCTGTTTTTT	CSVVVQGAAGELFF
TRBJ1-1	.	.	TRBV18	TGTGCCAGCTCACCACCAGGAGATTTGAACACTGAAGCTTTCTTT	CASSPPGDLNTEAFF
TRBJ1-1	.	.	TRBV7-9	TGTGCCAGCAGCTCCCGAGGGAGAAACACTGAAGCTTTCTTT	CASSSRGRNTEAFF